This entry lists 27 T cell receptor beta chains sequenced from one sample in a study of cytomegalovirus exposure and HLA in healthy donors. Primers included in the PCR were 60 Vbeta and 13 Jbeta primers. Clones were read by immunoSEQ multiplex PCR, and TCRdb kept only the in-frame ones, dropping some. Seen here are some 120,000 clones, roughly four fifths observed once, and the top ten hold around 1.7%. The sequenced sample consisted of PBMCs. These receptor sequences come from a woman under 30 in good health and CMV-seronegative.

CDR3 DNA: TGTGCCTGGAGTCCAGGGCGGGGGAACACTGAAGCTTTCTTT. Amino acids: CAWSPGRGNTEAFF. V and J are TRBV30 and TRBJ1-1; weak D call: TRBD1 (5 bases). Germline-derived CDR1 and CDR2 are GTSNPN and SVGIG (reference sequence). CDR3 length equals 14 residues. V lost 2 bases and J 1 base, leaving 11 bases between the germline ends.

The chain employs TRBV5-6 and TRBJ1-1, with D maybe TRBD1 (5 bases). The CDR3 consists of 15 residues. Per germline, CDR1 SGHDT and CDR2 YYEEEE. Trimming removed 4 bases at V and 0 bases at J, with 13 bases between. The chain's CDR3 is CASSPQGRMNTEAFF. DNA of the CDR3: TGTGCCAGCAGCCCCCAGGGCCGAATGAACACTGAAGCTTTCTTT.

The V gene is TRBV6-1, the J gene TRBJ2-1, with D maybe TRBD1 (5 bases). V lost 2 bases and J 6 bases, leaving 8 bases between the germline ends. CDR3 size: 13 residues. Germline-derived CDR1 and CDR2 are MNHNS and SASEGT. The CDR3 nucleotides are TGTGCCAGCAGTGAAAGGGGTATCAATGAGCAGTTCTTC. Its translation is CASSERGINEQFF.

DNA of the CDR3: TGTGCCAGCAGCTGGGGACTGAACACCGGGGAGCTGTTTTTT. This encodes CASSWGLNTGELFF. The chain is built from TRBV11-1 and TRBJ2-2; tentative D call: TRBD2 (6 bases). Between the trimmed V and J ends, which lost 4 bases and 1 base, there was a span of 7 bases. In germline, CDR1 is SGHAT, CDR2 FQDESV (reference sequence). The CDR3 extends over 14 amino acids.

This chain joins TRBV5-1 and TRBJ1-1; a weak D match, TRBD1 (5 bases). V was clipped by 0 bases and J by 0 bases, with 9 bases between them. Germline V CDR1 and CDR2: SGHRS, YFSETQ. CDR3 length equals 15 residues. CDR3 residues: CASSLEGWMNTEAFF. CDR3 in DNA: TGCGCCAGCAGCTTGGAGGGGTGGATGAACACTGAAGCTTTCTTT.

The chain recombines TRBV5-4 with TRBJ2-5, with TRBD2 matching over 8 bases. Germline V CDR1 and CDR2: SGHNT, YYREEE (reference sequence). V shed 1 base and J 5 bases; nucleotides not matched to a gene: 19. The CDR3 is made up of 19 amino acids. CDR3 amino acids: CASSLLHPSFGGASETQYF. The CDR3 DNA sequence: TGTGCCAGCAGCTTGCTTCACCCATCATTCGGGGGGGCATCGGAGACCCAGTACTTC.

V gene TRBV2 combines with J gene TRBJ2-7; 13 nucleotides align to TRBD2. The germline gives CDR1 SNHLY, CDR2 FYNNEI. V was clipped by 3 bases and J by 0 bases; unmatched bases: 8. The CDR3 runs 18 residues. The CDR3 bases are TGTGCCAGCAGTGATACCCGACTAGCGGGGGGAAGCTCCTACGAGCAGTACTTC. This encodes CASSDTRLAGGSSYEQYF.

This clone was counted only a few times. This rearrangement joins TRBV7-9 to TRBJ1-3, with a tentative D call TRBD1 (5 bases). The CDR3 sequence is 17 residues long. The germline gives CDR1 SEHNR, CDR2 FQNEAQ (reference sequence). Trimming cost V 2 bases and J 2 bases, with 16 bases left between them. The CDR3 DNA reads as TGTGCCAGCAGCTTATTTCCTTCGAAAGGGGCTGGAAACACCATATATTTT. Translated, it gives CASSLFPSKGAGNTIYF.

The chain carries TRBV15 and TRBJ2-5; possibly TRBD2 for D (7 bases). V gave up 5 bases and J gave up 5 bases, with 15 bases separating them. Germline values: CDR1 LNHNV, CDR2 YYDKDF (reference sequence). The CDR3 is 14 residues long. The CDR3 DNA is TGTGCCACCAGCTTGCAACAGGGAGGGGAGACCCAGTACTTC. It is translated as CATSLQQGGETQYF. The whole variable domain, remainder taken from reference TRBV15 and TRBJ2-5, is DAMVIQNPRYQVTQFGKPVTLSCSQTLNHNVMYWYQQKSSQAPKLLFHYYDKDFNNEADTPDNFQSRRPNTSFCFLDIRSPGLGDTAMYLCATSLQQGGETQYFGPGTRLLVL.

V and J are TRBV5-5 and TRBJ1-6; D is unclear. This CDR3 comprises 13 residues. Trimming took 0 bases from V and 12 from J, leaving 10 bases between them. Germline V gene lookup returns CDR1 SGHKS and CDR2 YYEKEE (reference sequence). The CDR3 here is CASSLGYSGPLHF. In DNA form, the CDR3 reads TGTGCCAGCAGCTTGGGTTACTCGGGACCCCTCCACTTT.

This clone was seen only a few times. V is TRBV2 and J is TRBJ1-6, with 7 bases matching TRBD1. Germline CDR1 and CDR2: SNHLY and FYNNEI. This CDR3 region has 15 residues. Germline trimming cut 1 base from V and 7 bases from J; bases unmatched to any gene: 4. The CDR3 bases are TGTGCCAGCAGTGAAGAGGGACAGTGGAATTCACCCCTCCACTTT. The encoded protein is CASSEEGQWNSPLHF.

The chain links TRBV11-2 to TRBJ2-7; TRBD1 might be the D (6 bases). CDR3 length: 12 amino acids. The germline V and J ends were trimmed by 2 bases and 5 bases, with 7 bases remaining between them. Germline loops: CDR1 SGHAT, CDR2 FQNNGV. Here the CDR3 reads CASSLTGNEQYF. The CDR3 nucleotides read TGTGCCAGCAGCTTAACAGGGAACGAGCAGTACTTC.

The chain has TRBV5-1 and TRBJ2-1; 9 nucleotides line up with TRBD1. V was pared by 3 bases and J by 6 bases, with 10 bases of the junction left unmatched. Germline CDR1 is SGHRS and CDR2 is YFSETQ. The CDR3 has 16 residues. The CDR3 reads CASSWGQGAAGNEQFF. The CDR3 region has the DNA TGCGCCAGCAGCTGGGGACAGGGCGCGGCAGGCAATGAGCAGTTCTTC.

The V call is TRBV5-1, the J call TRBJ1-1; D gene uncertain. This CDR3 contains 16 residues. V lost 0 bases, J lost 0 bases, and 12 bases lay in between. CDR1 and CDR2 from the germline V gene are SGHRS and YFSETQ. DNA for the CDR3: TGCGCCAGCAGCTTGGGGCAGGCCATCATGAACACTGAAGCTTTCTTT. Protein: CASSLGQAIMNTEAFF.

The V call is TRBV7-9, the J call TRBJ2-3; 11 bases are a match to TRBD1. The CDR3 covers 15 residues. CDR1 is SEHNR and CDR2 is FQNEAQ in the germline V gene (reference sequence). J was trimmed by 6 bases and V by 5 bases; bases with no gene match: 7. The CDR3 loop is CASSPGTGGWDTQYF. The DNA for the CDR3 is TGTGCCAGCAGCCCCGGGACAGGGGGGTGGGATACGCAGTATTTT.

This clone was observed a single time. The genes are TRBV5-1 and TRBJ2-1; 12 bases match TRBD2. There are 16 residues in the CDR3. V dropped 5 bases and J dropped 4; count of bases not matched to a gene: 7. Germline assignment: CDR1 SGHRS and CDR2 YFSETQ. CDR3 loop: CASRSELAGGYNEQFF. The CDR3 nucleotides read TGCGCCAGCAGATCCGAGCTAGCGGGGGGGTACAATGAGCAGTTCTTC.

V is TRBV30 and J is TRBJ1-3; TRBD1 aligns across 9 bases. The V and J ends lost 2 bases and 0 bases, in that order; junction bases with no gene match: 5. The germline gives CDR1 GTSNPN, CDR2 SVGIG (reference sequence). The CDR3 is made up of 16 amino acids. CDR3 sequence reads: CAWSTGQGSSGNTIYF. For the CDR3, the DNA is TGTGCCTGGAGTACAGGACAGGGGAGCTCTGGAAACACCATATATTTT.

This clone was counted a single time. The genes are TRBV27 and TRBJ2-1; D possibly corresponds to TRBD2 (5 bases). The V gene lost 2 bases and the J gene lost 2 bases, with 13 bases spanning the gap. This CDR3 is built from 16 residues. Germline CDR1 is MNHEY and CDR2 is SMNVEV (reference sequence). CDR3 residues: CASSLTAAVTYNEQFF. The CDR3 region has the DNA TGTGCCAGCAGTTTAACAGCGGCGGTAACCTACAATGAGCAGTTCTTC.

In the case of this clone: Other DNA sequences in this sample translate to the same CDR3. V is TRBV28 and J is TRBJ1-2; D is perhaps TRBD1 (6 bases). Trimming shortened V by 2 bases and J by 8 bases, and 9 bases separated the two germline ends. This CDR3 comprises 12 residues. Germline V lookup: CDR1 MDHEN, CDR2 SYDVKM. CDR3 residues: CASSLSGGGYTF. For the CDR3, the DNA is TGTGCCAGCAGTTTAAGTGGGGGCGGCTACACCTTC.

The rearrangement joins TRBV6-5 to TRBJ2-5; 7 bases fit TRBD2. Germline V gives CDR1 MNHEY, CDR2 SVGAGI. The CDR3 is 14 amino acids. V gave up 2 bases and J gave up 5 bases; unmatched junction bases: 5. Here the CDR3 reads CASSYGTNEETQYF. The DNA of the CDR3 is TGTGCCAGCAGTTACGGGACTAATGAGGAGACCCAGTACTTC.

In DNA form, the CDR3 reads TGTGCCAGTACTCACAGCTACGAGCAGTACTTC. Its protein is CASTHSYEQYF. J is TRBJ2-7 and V is TRBV6-1; D gene unclear. From germline, CDR1 is MNHNS and CDR2 SASEGT. V lost 9 bases, J lost 3 bases, and 9 bases lay in between. There are 11 residues in the CDR3.

The rearrangement joins TRBV4-2 to TRBJ2-5, with TRBD2 matching over 15 bases. Germline CDR1 is LGHNA and CDR2 is YNFKEQ. The length of the CDR3 is 16 residues. V trimming: 4 bases; J trimming: 7 bases; junction bases outside the gene matches: 7. For the CDR3, the DNA is TGTGCCAGCAGCCCGGGACTAGCGGGGGGTTTCGGGACCCAGTACTTC. This sequence encodes CASSPGLAGGFGTQYF.

The V gene is TRBV28, the J gene TRBJ1-5; D perhaps matches TRBD1 (5 bases). Trimming removed 7 bases at V and 3 bases at J, with 13 bases between. Germline V gene lookup returns CDR1 MDHEN and CDR2 SYDVKM. The CDR3 has 14 amino acids. In DNA, the CDR3 is TGTGCCAGCATGCCCGGACAATCCAATCAGCCCCAGCATTTT. It encodes CASMPGQSNQPQHF.

This chain connects TRBV2 to TRBJ2-1, with a weak D call TRBD2 (6 bases). In germline, CDR1 is SNHLY, CDR2 FYNNEI. The CDR3 is 13 residues long. Trimming removed 2 bases at V and 8 bases at J, with 10 bases between. The CDR3 sequence is CASSERETDEQFF. The CDR3 DNA reads as TGTGCCAGCAGTGAACGGGAGACGGATGAGCAGTTCTTC.

This chain uses TRBV7-9 with TRBJ1-1; D may be TRBD1 (6 bases). Trimming pared 3 bases from V and 0 bases from J, leaving 11 bases between. CDR3 length equals 15 residues. Germline V gene lookup returns CDR1 SEHNR and CDR2 FQNEAQ (reference sequence). The CDR3 bases are TGTGCCAGCAGCTTTTTGACAGGTATGAACACTGAAGCTTTCTTT. Protein product: CASSFLTGMNTEAFF.

The gene calls are TRBV6-1 and TRBJ2-3, with D tentatively TRBD2 (6 bases). Germline V gene data show CDR1 as MNHNS and CDR2 as SASEGT. V lost 1 base to trimming and J lost 2 bases, with 10 bases between them. This CDR3 spans 15 amino acids. The CDR3 reads CASSEEGTFTDTQYF. The CDR3 DNA reads TGTGCCAGCAGTGAAGAGGGGACTTTCACAGATACGCAGTATTTT.

The rearrangement uses TRBV5-1 and TRBJ1-1; the D is unclear. The CDR3 consists of 13 residues. Trimming removed 0 bases from V and 5 bases from J, with 8 bases in between. Germline lookup yields CDR1 SGHRS and CDR2 YFSETQ. CDR3 loop: CASSLGAGTEAFF. CDR3 bases: TGCGCCAGCAGCTTGGGGGCGGGGACTGAAGCTTTCTTT.